This TCR beta chain was profiled in a study of Graves' ophthalmopathy and Graves' hyperthyroidism. Study information: The collection of peripheral blood took place at initial diagnosis, before any treatment. General study findings and limits: The majority of expanded thyroid clonotypes above 0.001 frequency also occurred in blood.

On this clonotype itself: No antigen is known for it.

It was on clinical symptoms, serum thyroxine, TRAb, thyroid ultrasound and orbital computed tomography that diagnosis relied. The PBMCs used were ones drawn from approximately 10 ml of fresh peripheral blood. Beta-chain TCR CDR3 regions were amplified from RNA transcripts. Second-round multiplex PCR came after first-round RT-PCR with HTBI primers. TCRdb reprocessed the multiplex PCR reads via MiXCR and lists one record per CDR3 protein. The sample lists 230,000 or so distinct CDR3 sequences; approximately 42% were seen once. Sequenced sample: peripheral blood. The sequence derives from an adult man with Graves' ophthalmopathy.

Here the CDR3 reads CASSLGSLAGLGTGELFF. The CDR3 DNA follows: TGTGCCAGCAGCTTAGGCTCCTTAGCGGGACTGGGGACCGGGGAGCTGTTTTTT. The J gene is TRBJ2-2, the V gene TRBV7-9, with 8 bases matching TRBD2. The V gene end was trimmed by 1 base and the J gene end by 5 bases; junction bases not matched to a gene: 12. The germline V gene has CDR1 SEHNR and CDR2 FQNEAQ (reference sequence). The CDR3 extends over 18 amino acids.